The 31 T cell receptor beta chains below were found in one sample sequenced in a study of blood T cell repertoires in COVID-19. Clones were read by immunoSEQ multiplex PCR, and TCRdb kept only the in-frame ones, dropping some. The sample lists about 55,000 clones; over 75% were seen once. Sequences were obtained from peripheral blood. These receptors were taken from a human donor with active COVID-19. The donor label of this sample is uncertain.

This clone was seen just once. The chain employs TRBV29-1 and TRBJ2-1; the match to TRBD1 covers 7 bases. With 3 bases clipped from V and 2 bases from J, the junction kept 4 bases outside the gene matches. Germline V CDR1 and CDR2: SQVTM, ANQGSEA. The CDR3 has 14 amino acids. The CDR3 DNA sequence: TGCAGCGTTGAGTACGACAGGGCCTACAATGAGCAGTTCTTC. Amino acid sequence: CSVEYDRAYNEQFF.

V and J are TRBV11-2 and TRBJ1-1; D is ambiguous. Germline loops: CDR1 SGHAT, CDR2 FQNNGV. This CDR3 contains 13 residues. Trimming pared 2 bases from V and 7 bases from J, leaving 11 bases between. For the CDR3, the DNA is TGTGCCAGCAGCTTAAGAGGCTTGATTGAAGCTTTCTTT. This sequence encodes CASSLRGLIEAFF. The full variable domain, completed using reference TRBV11-2 and TRBJ1-1, is EAGVAQSPRYKIIEKRQSVAFWCNPISGHATLYWYQQILGQGPKLLIQFQNNGVVDDSQLPKDRFSAERLKGVDSTLKIQPAKLEDSAVYLCASSLRGLIEAFFGQGTRLTVV.

The V and J genes are TRBV18 and TRBJ1-2; D call uncertain. V was trimmed by 6 bases and J by 4 bases, leaving 12 bases between them. CDR3 size: 13 residues. Germline CDR1 and CDR2: KGHSH and LQKENI. CDR3 loop: CASSQGSGYGYTF. The CDR3 bases are TGTGCCAGCTCTCAAGGGAGCGGCTATGGCTACACCTTC. The full variable domain, completed using reference TRBV18 and TRBJ1-2, is NAGVMQNPRHLVRRRGQEARLRCSPMKGHSHVYWYRQLPEEGLKFMVYLQKENIIDESGMPKERFSAEFPKEGPSILRIQQVVRGDSAAYFCASSQGSGYGYTFGSGTRLTVV.

The chain recombines TRBV10-2 with TRBJ1-2; no definite D call. Germline CDR1 reads WSHSY; CDR2 reads SAAADI. The germline V and J ends were trimmed by 2 bases and 7 bases, with 14 bases remaining between them. The CDR3 sequence is 14 residues long. The CDR3 nucleotides are TGCGCCAGCAGTGAGAAGGAGTCGATTCGTGGCTACACCTTC. Translating gives CASSEKESIRGYTF.

The V call is TRBV6-5, the J call TRBJ1-5; 8 nucleotides line up with TRBD1. The J segment lost 6 bases and the V segment lost 7 bases, leaving 11 bases of the junction unmatched. This CDR3 contains 15 residues. Germline CDR1 is MNHEY and CDR2 is SVGAGI. The CDR3 loop is CASKAPTGAGQPQHF. Written as DNA, the CDR3 is TGTGCCAGCAAAGCCCCGACAGGGGCCGGTCAGCCCCAGCATTTT.

This chain connects TRBV19 to TRBJ1-3; tentatively, D is TRBD1 (5 bases). Deletions cut 7 bases from V and 0 bases from J, with 10 bases between. CDR1 and CDR2 from the germline V gene are LNHDA and SQIVND (reference sequence). The CDR3 has 14 amino acids. The CDR3 bases are TGTGCCAGTACCGGGGGGGACTCTGGAAACACCATATATTTT. This sequence encodes CASTGGDSGNTIYF.

The chain employs TRBV5-1 and TRBJ2-3, with 8 bases that match TRBD2. The germline V gene encodes CDR1 SGHRS and CDR2 YFSETQ. CDR3 size: 14 residues. Trimming at V came to 4 bases and at J to 1 base, leaving 2 bases not matched to a gene. The CDR3 DNA sequence: TGCGCCAGCAGCCCGACTAGCGGCACAGATACGCAGTATTTT. Amino acids: CASSPTSGTDTQYF.

The chain has TRBV2 and TRBJ1-3; D is uncertain. Germline assignment: CDR1 SNHLY and CDR2 FYNNEI. Between the trimmed V and J ends, which lost 6 bases and 4 bases, there was a span of 7 bases. CDR3 length: 12 residues. Here the CDR3 reads CASRDLGNTIYF. CDR3 nucleotides: TGTGCCAGCAGAGACTTGGGAAACACCATATATTTT. The entire variable domain, with the rest obtained from reference TRBV2 and TRBJ1-3, is as follows: EPEVTQTPSHQVTQMGQEVILRCVPISNHLYFYWYRQILGQKVEFLVSFYNNEISEKSEIFDDQFSVERPDGSNFTLKIRSTKLEDSAMYFCASRDLGNTIYFGEGSWLTVV.

The V and J genes are TRBV5-1 and TRBJ1-6; D is unresolved. The CDR3 runs to 13 residues. Deletions cut 5 bases from V and 7 bases from J, with 10 bases between. Germline CDR1 reads SGHRS; CDR2 reads YFSETQ. For the CDR3, the DNA is TGCGCCAGCAGGGAGGGAGGGAATTCACCCCTCCACTTT. Its protein product is CASREGGNSPLHF. Supplemented by reference TRBV5-1 and TRBJ1-6, the full variable domain reads KAGVTQTPRYLIKTRGQQVTLSCSPISGHRSVSWYQQTPGQGLQFLFEYFSETQRNKGNFPGRFSGRQFSNSRSEMNVSTLELGDSALYLCASREGGNSPLHFGNGTRLTVT.

The chain couples TRBV12-5 to TRBJ1-2; no definite D call. Germline V gene data show CDR1 as LGHNT and CDR2 as FRNRAP. V was trimmed by 5 bases and J by 7 bases, leaving 11 bases between them. This CDR3 contains 12 residues. The CDR3 loop is CASGDDNRGYTF. CDR3 sequence (DNA): TGTGCTAGTGGTGACGACAATCGTGGCTACACCTTC.

This chain joins TRBV27 and TRBJ2-3; the D is unclear. In germline, CDR1 is MNHEY, CDR2 SMNVEV (reference sequence). The CDR3 runs to 15 residues. V gave up 6 bases and J gave up 0 bases, with 13 bases separating them. DNA for the CDR3: TGTGCCAGCAGCCCCCTAAAATTTAGCACAGATACGCAGTATTTT. Translation: CASSPLKFSTDTQYF.

The chain joins TRBV3-1 (or the pseudogene TRBV3-2) to TRBJ2-1; 7 bases map to TRBD2. CDR1 is LGHDT, CDR2 YNNKEL, per germline (reference sequence). The CDR3 length is 12 residues. V shed 5 bases and J 10 bases; nucleotides not matched to a gene: 5. This CDR3 reads CASSFPSGEQFF. As DNA, the CDR3 is TGTGCCAGCAGCTTTCCTAGCGGCGAGCAGTTCTTC.

The CDR3: CASSPRGESNQPQHF. For the CDR3, the DNA is TGTGCCAGCTCACCACGGGGGGAAAGCAATCAGCCCCAGCATTTT. The V and J genes are TRBV18 and TRBJ1-5; possible D gene TRBD1, 5 bases. The V end was cut by 1 base, the J end by 1 base, with 8 bases between. The germline gives CDR1 KGHSH, CDR2 LQKENI. This CDR3 has 15 residues.

The gene calls are TRBV10-3 and TRBJ1-1, with a tentative D call TRBD1 (6 bases). From germline, CDR1 is ENHRY and CDR2 SYGVKD. The CDR3 runs 14 residues. The germline V and J ends were trimmed by 7 bases and 1 base, with 13 bases remaining between them. CDR3 nucleotides: TGTGCCATCAACGACGGGACACAGAACACTGAAGCTTTCTTT. This encodes CAINDGTQNTEAFF.

This chain links TRBV19 with TRBJ2-2; 11 bases agree with TRBD1. The germline V gene has CDR1 LNHDA and CDR2 SQIVND (reference sequence). The V segment lost 7 bases and the J segment 6 bases; nucleotides outside the gene matches: 4. The CDR3 has 14 amino acids. The CDR3 sequence is CASNQDRGPGELFF. The CDR3, as DNA: TGTGCCAGTAATCAGGACAGGGGGCCCGGGGAGCTGTTTTTT.

The chain joins TRBV5-6 to TRBJ2-1; D perhaps matches TRBD2 (6 bases). V lost 3 bases and J 6 bases, leaving 13 bases between the germline ends. CDR3 length equals 14 residues. The germline V gene has CDR1 SGHDT and CDR2 YYEEEE. CDR3 loop: CASSSEGPGNEQFF. The CDR3 region has the DNA TGTGCCAGCAGCTCGGAGGGACCCGGCAATGAGCAGTTCTTC.

The sample holds one count of this clone. The rearrangement uses TRBV28 and TRBJ2-5, with 8 bases that match TRBD1. The CDR3 spans 16 residues. J lost 5 bases, V lost 6 bases, and 14 bases had no gene match. CDR1 is MDHEN and CDR2 is SYDVKM in the germline V gene. The CDR3 nucleotides are TGTGCCAGCAGAAAGCGACAGGGGAGAGACTTGGAGACCCAGTACTTC. It yields the protein CASRKRQGRDLETQYF. Filled out from reference TRBV28 and TRBJ2-5, the complete variable domain reads DVKVTQSSRYLVKRTGEKVFLECVQDMDHENMFWYRQDPGLGLRLIYFSYDVKMKEKGDIPEGYSVSREKKERFSLILESASTNQTSMYLCASRKRQGRDLETQYFGPGTRLLVL.

This sequence joins TRBV4-2 and TRBJ2-7, with D unresolved. Germline assignment: CDR1 LGHNA and CDR2 YNFKEQ. V dropped 0 bases and J dropped 0 bases, with 9 bases sitting between them. This CDR3 is 15 amino acids long. In DNA form, the CDR3 reads TGTGCCAGCAGCCAAGAGGTGACACCCTCCTACGAGCAGTACTTC. Residues: CASSQEVTPSYEQYF.

The rearrangement links TRBV28 to TRBJ2-7; 7 bases fit TRBD1. The CDR3 runs to 15 residues. Germline CDR1 reads MDHEN; CDR2 reads SYDVKM. V was clipped by 3 bases and J by 3 bases; unmatched bases: 8. CDR3 sequence (DNA): TGTGCCAGCAGTTTCATTGGGACAGCACACTACGAGCAGTACTTC. It encodes CASSFIGTAHYEQYF. Combining the CDR3 with reference TRBV28 and TRBJ2-7 gives the whole variable domain DVKVTQSSRYLVKRTGEKVFLECVQDMDHENMFWYRQDPGLGLRLIYFSYDVKMKEKGDIPEGYSVSREKKERFSLILESASTNQTSMYLCASSFIGTAHYEQYFGPGTRLTVT.

The CDR3 is CASSSDRGYEQYV. CDR3 nucleotide sequence: TGTGCCAGCAGTTCCGACAGGGGCTACGAGCAGTACGTC. The V call is TRBV5-6, the J call TRBJ2-7; 8 bases map to TRBD1. The germline CDR1 and CDR2 sequences are SGHDT and YYEEEE. Unmatched junction bases numbered 4, after V lost 5 bases and J lost 3 bases. This CDR3 is 13 amino acids long.

This chain connects TRBV4-1 to TRBJ1-5; 8 bases match TRBD1. The CDR3 runs 17 residues. Germline V lookup: CDR1 MGHRA, CDR2 YSYEKL. After removal of 3 bases from V and 0 bases from J, the junction contained 7 bases not matched to a gene. The CDR3 loop is CASSQRSGGNSNQPQHF. As DNA, the CDR3 is TGCGCCAGCAGCCAGAGATCAGGGGGCAATAGCAATCAGCCCCAGCATTTT.

This CDR3 reads CASSVDGTGPPDTQYF. The CDR3 DNA reads TGTGCCAGCAGCGTAGATGGGACAGGGCCCCCAGATACGCAGTATTTT. V usage is TRBV9 and J usage is TRBJ2-3; TRBD1 agrees at 9 bases. Per germline, CDR1 SGDLS and CDR2 YYNGEE. This CDR3 contains 16 residues. J lost 4 bases, V lost 0 bases, and 6 bases had no gene match.

In this sample, this clone turned up once. The genes are TRBV7-6 and TRBJ2-7, with TRBD1 as a possible D gene (6 bases). There are 14 residues in the CDR3. Germline CDR1 and CDR2: SGHVS and FNYEAQ. V was trimmed by 5 bases and J by 0 bases, leaving 11 bases between them. The CDR3 bases are TGTGCCAGCAGCCCCGGACAGTTCTCCTACGAGCAGTACTTC. Translated: CASSPGQFSYEQYF.

V and J are TRBV28 and TRBJ2-7; D is possibly TRBD2 (6 bases). This CDR3 spans 14 amino acids. Germline lookup yields CDR1 MDHEN and CDR2 SYDVKM. The ends were cut back, 5 bases at V and 3 bases at J, with 14 bases in the middle. CDR3 sequence: CASSLGGDDYEQYF. CDR3 nucleotides: TGTGCCAGCAGTCTCGGGGGAGACGACTACGAGCAGTACTTC.

The gene calls are TRBV27 and TRBJ1-2, with TRBD1 matching 7 bases. CDR1 is MNHEY and CDR2 is SMNVEV in the germline V gene (reference sequence). The CDR3 consists of 14 residues. V was clipped by 3 bases and J by 0 bases; unmatched bases: 1. The CDR3 sequence is CASSLTGPNYGYTF. The DNA for the CDR3 is TGTGCCAGCAGTTTGACAGGGCCTAACTATGGCTACACCTTC.

This chain joins TRBV19 and TRBJ2-7; 7 positions agree with TRBD1. Losses at the gene ends were 8 bases for V and 3 bases for J; bases not matched to a gene: 4. The germline gives CDR1 LNHDA, CDR2 SQIVND (reference sequence). The CDR3 is 12 amino acids. Written as DNA, the CDR3 is TGTGCCAGTGGTGACAGGGACTACGAGCAGTACTTC. Translated, it gives CASGDRDYEQYF.

This chain connects TRBV6-5 to TRBJ2-2, with TRBD1 identical over 7 bases. CDR1 and CDR2 from the germline V gene are MNHEY and SVGAGI. The V segment lost 7 bases and the J segment 4 bases; nucleotides outside the gene matches: 3. The length of the CDR3 is 13 residues. CDR3 sequence: CASNSGGTGELFF. CDR3 in DNA: TGTGCCAGCAATTCAGGGGGCACCGGGGAGCTGTTTTTT.

The gene calls are TRBV7-2 and TRBJ2-5, with 9 bases aligning to TRBD1. The germline V gene encodes CDR1 SGHTA and CDR2 FQGNSA. The length of the CDR3 is 13 residues. The trim removed 5 bases at V and 4 bases at J, leaving 2 bases unmatched. CDR3 loop: CASSQQGAETQYF. The DNA of the CDR3 is TGTGCCAGCAGCCAACAGGGGGCAGAGACCCAGTACTTC.

This clone was observed a single time. The chain uses TRBV18 and TRBJ2-7; perhaps TRBD1 as D (6 bases). The germline V and J ends were trimmed by 3 bases and 0 bases, with 12 bases remaining between them. Germline V gives CDR1 KGHSH, CDR2 LQKENI. This CDR3 is 15 amino acids long. Here the CDR3 reads CASSPRDKSSYEQYF. CDR3 sequence (DNA): TGTGCCAGCTCACCCCGGGACAAGAGCTCCTACGAGCAGTACTTC.

CDR3 region: CASPGLEVTNEQFF. CDR3 coding DNA: TGTGCCAGCCCCGGACTGGAAGTTACCAATGAGCAGTTCTTC. This chain joins TRBV6-5 and TRBJ2-1; tentatively, D is TRBD2 (5 bases). This CDR3 region has 14 residues. The germline V and J ends were trimmed by 8 bases and 6 bases, with 17 bases remaining between them. Germline CDR1 and CDR2: MNHEY and SVGAGI.

The CDR3 region is CASSLALTGGRGYTF. The CDR3 region has the DNA TGTGCCAGCAGCTTAGCCTTGACAGGGGGCCGTGGCTACACCTTC. The V call is TRBV7-9, the J call TRBJ1-2, with 10 bases aligning to TRBD1. V lost 0 bases to trimming and J lost 7 bases; unmatched junction nucleotides: 5. The CDR3 contains 15 residues. The germline CDR1 and CDR2 sequences are SEHNR and FQNEAQ (reference sequence).